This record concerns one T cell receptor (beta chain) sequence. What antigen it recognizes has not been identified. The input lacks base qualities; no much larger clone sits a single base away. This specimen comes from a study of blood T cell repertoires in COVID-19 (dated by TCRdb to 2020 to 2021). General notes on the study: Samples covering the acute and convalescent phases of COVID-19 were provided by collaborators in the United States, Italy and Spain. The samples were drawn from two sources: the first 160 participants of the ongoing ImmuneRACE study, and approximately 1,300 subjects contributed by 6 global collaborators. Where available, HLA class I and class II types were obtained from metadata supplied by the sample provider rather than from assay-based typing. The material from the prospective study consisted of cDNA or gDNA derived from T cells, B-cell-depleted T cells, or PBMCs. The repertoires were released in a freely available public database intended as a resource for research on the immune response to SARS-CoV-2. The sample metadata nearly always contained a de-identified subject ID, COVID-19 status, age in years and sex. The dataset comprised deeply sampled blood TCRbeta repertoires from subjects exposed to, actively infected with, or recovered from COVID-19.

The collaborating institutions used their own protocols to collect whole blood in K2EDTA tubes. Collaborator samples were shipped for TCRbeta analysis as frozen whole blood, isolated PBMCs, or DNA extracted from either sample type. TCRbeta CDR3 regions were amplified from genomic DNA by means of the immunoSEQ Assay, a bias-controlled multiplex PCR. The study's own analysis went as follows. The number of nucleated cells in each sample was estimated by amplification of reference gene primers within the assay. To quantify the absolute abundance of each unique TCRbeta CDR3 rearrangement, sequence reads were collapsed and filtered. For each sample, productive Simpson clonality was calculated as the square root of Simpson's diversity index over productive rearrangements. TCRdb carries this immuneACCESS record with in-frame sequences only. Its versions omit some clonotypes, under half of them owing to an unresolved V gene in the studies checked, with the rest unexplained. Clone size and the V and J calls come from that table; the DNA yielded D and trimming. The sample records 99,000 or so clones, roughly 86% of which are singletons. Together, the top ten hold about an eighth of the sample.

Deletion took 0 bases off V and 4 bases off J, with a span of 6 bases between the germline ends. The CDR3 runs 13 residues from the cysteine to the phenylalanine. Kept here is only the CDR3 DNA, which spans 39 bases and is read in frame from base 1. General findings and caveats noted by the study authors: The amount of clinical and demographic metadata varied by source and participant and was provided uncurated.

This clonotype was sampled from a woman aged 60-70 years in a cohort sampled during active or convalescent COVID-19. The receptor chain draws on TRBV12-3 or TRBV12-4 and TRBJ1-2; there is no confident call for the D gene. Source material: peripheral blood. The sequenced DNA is TGTGCCAGCAGTTTAGCGCTAAGCTATGGCTACACCTTC. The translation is CASSLALSYGYTF.